The rows below give T cell receptor beta chains drawn from one sample of a study of cytomegalovirus exposure and HLA in healthy donors. The data were produced by immunoSEQ multiplex PCR, yet TCRdb's version contains in-frame clones alone and is incomplete. The sample lists about 160,000 clones; 80% were seen once. The sample was PBMCs. Receptor source: a man aged 25-40 years in good health and CMV-seronegative. Each CDR3 is given with its conserved first and last residue.

V	J	CDR3
TRBV5-1	TRBJ2-1	CASSALYRDNEQFF
TRBV6-5	TRBJ2-7	CASSYSGLRAYEQYF
TRBV7-9	TRBJ2-1	CASSPTDRRFF
TRBV10-3	TRBJ1-2	CAISESQGSAGYTF
TRBV12-2	TRBJ2-3	CASRYSSGRTGTDTQYF
TRBV29-1	TRBJ1-1	CSVDKPGNTEAFF
TRBV20-1	TRBJ1-1	CSARPREEAFF
TRBV7-9	TRBJ2-5	CASSPLFDGSQETQYF
TRBV19	TRBJ1-4	CASAGTANEKLFF
TRBV5-1	TRBJ1-1	CASSLVAGVNTEAFF
TRBV9	TRBJ2-2	CASSVGTGTGELFF
TRBV28	TRBJ2-5	CASNVLAGDAETQYF
TRBV19	TRBJ2-2	CASTGSLYRIVTGELFF
TRBV28	TRBJ1-2	CASSLEQPYGYTF
TRBV19	TRBJ1-1	CASSMAGGAGTEAFF
TRBV11-2	TRBJ1-2	CASSLMQFEGYTF
TRBV19	TRBJ2-1	CATAGRGAYNEQFF
TRBV6-6	TRBJ2-3	CASSYSRQRDTQYF
TRBV19	TRBJ1-5	CASSMGRGASQPQHF
TRBV6-1	TRBJ1-1	CASRSSVNTEAFF
TRBV28	TRBJ2-7	CASSLTDRSYEQYF
TRBV6-5	TRBJ2-3	CASSGGGSTDTQYF
TRBV9	TRBJ2-7	CASSSGLAPSYEQYF
TRBV9	TRBJ2-1	CASSVAWDRPTYEQFF
TRBV6-5	TRBJ1-3	CASRRRSSGNTIYF
TRBV19	TRBJ2-3	CASSRTERGDTQYF
TRBV27	TRBJ2-7	CASSSLADDYEQYF
TRBV10-1	TRBJ1-1	CASSESPGSPEAFF
TRBV19	TRBJ2-7	CASSMTGTEQYF
TRBV15	TRBJ2-5	CATRRRGGEETQYF
TRBV28	TRBJ1-5	CASSPGDRLYSNQPQHF
TRBV7-6	TRBJ2-7	CASSSGTGGAKTYEQYF
TRBV7-9	TRBJ1-6	CSSSLAWDRGPSPLHF
TRBV7-2	TRBJ2-7	CASSRQGAGEQYF
TRBV29-1	TRBJ1-2	CSVGPGEGYTF
TRBV7-9	TRBJ1-1	CAREGAVNTEAFF
TRBV27	TRBJ2-3	CASSSWTSGRSTDTQYF
TRBV2	TRBJ1-1	CASPNDRNTEAFF
TRBV19	TRBJ1-2	CASKPRDTVTYGYTF
TRBV7-3	TRBJ2-2	CASSSSGLAGGGELFF
TRBV19	TRBJ1-3	CASSTRVSGNTIYF
TRBV7-2	TRBJ2-2	CASSTRVAGELFF
TRBV10-3	TRBJ1-1	CAITGVKHTEAFF
TRBV19	TRBJ1-2	CASTPAGYGYTF
TRBV28	TRBJ1-3	CASSLEGSGNTIYF
TRBV7-2	TRBJ2-4	CASSATRFGNIQYF
TRBV5-6	TRBJ2-3	CASSFREASASTDTQYF
TRBV9	TRBJ1-2	CASSVLPGKPYYGYTF
TRBV7-9	TRBJ2-7	CASTHPQAGPYEQYF
TRBV6-5	TRBJ1-5	CASSSDSYQPQHF
TRBV5-1	TRBJ2-7	CASSSGQGVNEQYF
TRBV5-1	TRBJ1-2	CASSLDTGGLGSSNYGYTF
TRBV5-6	TRBJ1-1	CASSDPGGGTEAFF
TRBV18	TRBJ2-3	CASSPRIGSLAPSDTQYF
TRBV9	TRBJ1-3	CASSADTGNTIYF